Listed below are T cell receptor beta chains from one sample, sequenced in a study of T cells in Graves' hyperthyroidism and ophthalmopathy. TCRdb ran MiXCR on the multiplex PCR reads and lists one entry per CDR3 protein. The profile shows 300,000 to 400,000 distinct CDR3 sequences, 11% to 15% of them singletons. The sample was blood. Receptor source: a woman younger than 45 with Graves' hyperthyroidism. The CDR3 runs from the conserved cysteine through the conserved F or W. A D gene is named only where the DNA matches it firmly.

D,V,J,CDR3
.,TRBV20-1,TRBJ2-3,CSAESVLAHTDTQYF
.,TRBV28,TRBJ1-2,CATDGGIADGYTF
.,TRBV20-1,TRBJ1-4,CSARDFAQTMNEKLFF
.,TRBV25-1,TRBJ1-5,CASSDTAGSNQPQHF
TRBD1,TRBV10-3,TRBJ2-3,CAVGTGPWSTDTQYF
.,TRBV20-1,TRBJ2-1,CSARSSAREEQFF
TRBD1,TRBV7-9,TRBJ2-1,CATQGQGNYEQFF
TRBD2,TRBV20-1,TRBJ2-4,CSADSPLRGGNIQYF
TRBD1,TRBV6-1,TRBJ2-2,CASRRGQGARDTGELFF
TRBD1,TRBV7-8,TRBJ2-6,CASSLAGTGRRSGANVLTF
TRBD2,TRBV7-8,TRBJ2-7,CASSQRVIIGTSLYEQYF
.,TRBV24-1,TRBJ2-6,CATMESGANVLTF
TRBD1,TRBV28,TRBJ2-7,CASRARQGSSYEQYF
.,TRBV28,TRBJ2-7,CASRLARGWAYEQYF
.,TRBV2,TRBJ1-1,CASSEARTKVTEAFF
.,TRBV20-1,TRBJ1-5,CSARNPNQPQHF
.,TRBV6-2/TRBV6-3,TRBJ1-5,CASARDWGTDDRPQHF
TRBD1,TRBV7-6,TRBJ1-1,CASSPGQGRTEAFF
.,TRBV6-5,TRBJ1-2,CASSYSTFNGYTF
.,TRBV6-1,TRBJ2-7,CASTPWSSYEQYF
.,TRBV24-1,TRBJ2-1,CATSDLPAFSYNEQFF
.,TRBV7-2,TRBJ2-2,CASPGGDGAGELFF
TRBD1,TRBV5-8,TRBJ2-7,CASNTPTGTGRYEQYF
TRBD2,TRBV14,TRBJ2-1,CASSSSGRNEQFF
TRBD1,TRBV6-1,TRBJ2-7,CASSRTGASSYEQYF
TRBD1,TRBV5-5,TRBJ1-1,CASSFLPLWDSNTEAFF
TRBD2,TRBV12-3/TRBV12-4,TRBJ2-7,CASKGGSAEQYF
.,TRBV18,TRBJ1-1,CASSPWGNEAFF
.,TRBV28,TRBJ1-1,CASTRTGFPMNTEAFF
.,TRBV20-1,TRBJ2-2,CSAPVKWNTGELFF
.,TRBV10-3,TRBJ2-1,CAISEPWTTNNEQFF
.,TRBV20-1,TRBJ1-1,CSARVMNTEAFF
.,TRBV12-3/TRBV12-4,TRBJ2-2,CASSLEAGVTGELFF
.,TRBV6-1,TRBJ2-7,CASPREISHEQYF
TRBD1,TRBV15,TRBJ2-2,CATSRGDSSNTGELFF
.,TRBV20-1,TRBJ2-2,CSARRRGRTGELFF
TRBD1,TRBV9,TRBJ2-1,CASSSTGDRSYNEQFF
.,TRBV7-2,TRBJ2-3,CASSLSGRSTDTQYF
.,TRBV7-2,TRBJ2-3,CASRYGVDTQYF
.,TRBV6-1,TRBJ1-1,CASSEDSLNTEAFF
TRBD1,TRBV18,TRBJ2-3,CASSPGQGRADTQYF
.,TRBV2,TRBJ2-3,CASRGAADTQYF
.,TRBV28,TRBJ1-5,CASSLSYIGQPQHF
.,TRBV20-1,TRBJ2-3,CSARGYGAHTQYF
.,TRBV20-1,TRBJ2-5,CSASREQETQYF
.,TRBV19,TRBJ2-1,CASLGGPGSYNKQFF
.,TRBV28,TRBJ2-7,CASRKGDTYEQYF
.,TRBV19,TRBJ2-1,CASSIGLRVSYNEQFF
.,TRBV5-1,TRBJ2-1,CASKYTDNEQFF
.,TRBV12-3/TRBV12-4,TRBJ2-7,CASSLTGSNEQYF
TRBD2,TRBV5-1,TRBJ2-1,CASSLDPFSGRLSSYNEQFF